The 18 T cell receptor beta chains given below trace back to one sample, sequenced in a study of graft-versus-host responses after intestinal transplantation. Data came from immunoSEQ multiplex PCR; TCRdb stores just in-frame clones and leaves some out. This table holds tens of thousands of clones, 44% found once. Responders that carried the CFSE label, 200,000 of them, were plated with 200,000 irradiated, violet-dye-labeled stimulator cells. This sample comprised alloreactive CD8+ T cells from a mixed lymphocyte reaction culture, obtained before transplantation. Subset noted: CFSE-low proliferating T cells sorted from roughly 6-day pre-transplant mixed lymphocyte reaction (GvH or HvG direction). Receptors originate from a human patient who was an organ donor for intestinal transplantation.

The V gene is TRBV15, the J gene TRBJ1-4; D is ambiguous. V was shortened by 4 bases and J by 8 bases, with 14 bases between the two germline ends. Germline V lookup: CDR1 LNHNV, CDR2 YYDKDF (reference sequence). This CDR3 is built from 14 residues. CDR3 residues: CATSMREGVEKLFF. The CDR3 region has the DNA TGTGCCACCAGCATGAGGGAGGGAGTCGAAAAACTGTTTTTT.

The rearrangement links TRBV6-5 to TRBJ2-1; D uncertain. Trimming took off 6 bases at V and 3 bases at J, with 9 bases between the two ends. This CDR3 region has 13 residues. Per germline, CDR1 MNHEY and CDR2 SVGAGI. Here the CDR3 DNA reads TGTGCCAGCAGCATTGGGTTCTACAATGAGCAGTTCTTC. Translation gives CASSIGFYNEQFF.

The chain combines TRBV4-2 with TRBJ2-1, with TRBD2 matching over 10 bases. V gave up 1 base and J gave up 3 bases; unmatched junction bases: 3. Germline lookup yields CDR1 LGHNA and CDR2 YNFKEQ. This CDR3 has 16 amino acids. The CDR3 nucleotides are TGTGCCAGCAGCCAAGGCACTAGCGGGATCTACAATGAGCAGTTCTTC. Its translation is CASSQGTSGIYNEQFF.

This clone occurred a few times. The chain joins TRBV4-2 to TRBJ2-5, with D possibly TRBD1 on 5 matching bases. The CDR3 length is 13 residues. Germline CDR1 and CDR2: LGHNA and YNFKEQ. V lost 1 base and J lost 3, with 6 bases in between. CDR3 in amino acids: CASSQGQKETQYF. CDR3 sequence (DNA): TGTGCCAGCAGCCAAGGACAGAAAGAGACCCAGTACTTC.

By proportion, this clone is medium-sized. CDR3 DNA sequence: TGCGCCAGCAGCCTCAGGGACGGCTACGAGCAGTACTTC. Protein product: CASSLRDGYEQYF. The chain carries TRBV4-1 and TRBJ2-7; D is possibly TRBD1 or TRBD2 (5 bases each). V lost 4 bases and J lost 3, with 10 bases in between. This CDR3 has 13 residues. CDR1 MGHRA and CDR2 YSYEKL come from the germline V gene.

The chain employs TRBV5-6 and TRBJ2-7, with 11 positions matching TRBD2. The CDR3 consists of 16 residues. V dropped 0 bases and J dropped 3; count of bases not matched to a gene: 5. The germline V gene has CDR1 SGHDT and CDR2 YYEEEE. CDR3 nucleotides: TGTGCCAGCAGCTTGGGGGGCGGACTAGCGGGCTACGAGCAGTACTTC. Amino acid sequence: CASSLGGGLAGYEQYF.

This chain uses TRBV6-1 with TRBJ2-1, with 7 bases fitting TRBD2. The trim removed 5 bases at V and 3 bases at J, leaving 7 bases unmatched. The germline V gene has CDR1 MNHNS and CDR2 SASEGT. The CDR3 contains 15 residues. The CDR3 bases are TGTGCCAGCAGTCCCGCTAGCGGAATCTACAATGAGCAGTTCTTC. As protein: CASSPASGIYNEQFF.

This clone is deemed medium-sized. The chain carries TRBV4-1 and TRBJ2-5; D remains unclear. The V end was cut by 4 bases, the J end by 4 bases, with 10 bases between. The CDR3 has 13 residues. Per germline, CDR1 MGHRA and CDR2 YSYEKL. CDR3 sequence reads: CASSPTLGETQYF. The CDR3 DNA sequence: TGCGCCAGCAGCCCGACCCTGGGAGAGACCCAGTACTTC.

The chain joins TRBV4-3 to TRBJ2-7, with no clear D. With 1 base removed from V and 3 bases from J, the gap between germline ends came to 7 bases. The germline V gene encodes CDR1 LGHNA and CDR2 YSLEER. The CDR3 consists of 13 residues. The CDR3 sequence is CASSQAFRYEQYF. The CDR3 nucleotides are TGCGCCAGCAGCCAAGCCTTCCGCTACGAGCAGTACTTC.

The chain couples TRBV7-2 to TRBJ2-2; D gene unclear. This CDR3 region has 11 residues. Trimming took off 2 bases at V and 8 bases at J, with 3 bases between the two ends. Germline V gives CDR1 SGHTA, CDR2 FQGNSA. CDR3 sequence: CASSLQGELFF. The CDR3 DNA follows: TGTGCCAGCAGCTTACAAGGGGAGCTGTTTTTT.

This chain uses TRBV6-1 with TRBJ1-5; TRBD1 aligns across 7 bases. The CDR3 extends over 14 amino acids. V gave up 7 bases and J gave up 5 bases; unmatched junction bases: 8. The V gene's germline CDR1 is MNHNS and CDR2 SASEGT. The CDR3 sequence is CASKQGIMDQPQHF. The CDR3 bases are TGTGCCAGCAAACAGGGGATCATGGATCAGCCCCAGCATTTT.

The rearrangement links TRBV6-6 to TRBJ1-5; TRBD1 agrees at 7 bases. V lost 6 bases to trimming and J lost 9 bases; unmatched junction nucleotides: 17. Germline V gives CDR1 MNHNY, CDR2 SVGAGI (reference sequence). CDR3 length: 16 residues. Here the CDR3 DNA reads TGTGCCAGCAGAATAAAATCGACAGGGACCCACACGCCCCAGCATTTT. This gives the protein CASRIKSTGTHTPQHF.

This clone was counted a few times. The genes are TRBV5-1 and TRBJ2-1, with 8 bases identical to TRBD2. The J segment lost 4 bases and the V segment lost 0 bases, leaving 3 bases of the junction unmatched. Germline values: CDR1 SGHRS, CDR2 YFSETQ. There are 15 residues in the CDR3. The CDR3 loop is CASSLVVAGYNEQFF. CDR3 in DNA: TGCGCCAGCAGCTTGGTGGTAGCGGGATACAATGAGCAGTTCTTC.

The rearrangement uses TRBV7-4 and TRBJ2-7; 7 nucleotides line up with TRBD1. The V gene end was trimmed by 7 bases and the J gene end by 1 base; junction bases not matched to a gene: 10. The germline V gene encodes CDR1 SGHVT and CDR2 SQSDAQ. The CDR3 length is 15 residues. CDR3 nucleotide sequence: TGTGCCAGCATCCGGGCCGGACAGGTATCCTACGAGCAGTACTTC. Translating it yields CASIRAGQVSYEQYF.

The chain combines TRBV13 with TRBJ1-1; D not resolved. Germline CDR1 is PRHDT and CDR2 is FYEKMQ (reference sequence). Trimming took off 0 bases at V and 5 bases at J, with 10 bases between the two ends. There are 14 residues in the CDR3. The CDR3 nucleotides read TGTGCCAGCAGCTTAGGCGCTGGTGGGACTGAAGCTTTCTTT. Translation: CASSLGAGGTEAFF.

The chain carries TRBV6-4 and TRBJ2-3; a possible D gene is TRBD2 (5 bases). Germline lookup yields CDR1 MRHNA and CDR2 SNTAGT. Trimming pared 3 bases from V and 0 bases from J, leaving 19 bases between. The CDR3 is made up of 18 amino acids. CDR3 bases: TGTGCCAGCAGTGAACCCGGACTTCGTGGCGCTAGCACAGATACGCAGTATTTT. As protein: CASSEPGLRGASTDTQYF.

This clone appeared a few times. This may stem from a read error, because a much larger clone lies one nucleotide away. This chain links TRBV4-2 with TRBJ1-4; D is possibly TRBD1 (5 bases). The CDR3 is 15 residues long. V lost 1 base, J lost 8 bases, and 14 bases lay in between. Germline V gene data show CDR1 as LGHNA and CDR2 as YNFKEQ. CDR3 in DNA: TGTGCCAGCAGCCAAGGGGGGATGCTGAACGAAAAACTGTTTTTT. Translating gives CASSQGGMLNEKLFF.

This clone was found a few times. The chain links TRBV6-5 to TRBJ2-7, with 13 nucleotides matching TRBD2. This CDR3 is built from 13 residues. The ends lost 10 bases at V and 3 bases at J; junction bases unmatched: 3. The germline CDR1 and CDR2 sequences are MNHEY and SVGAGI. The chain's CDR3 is CATRTSGSYEQYF. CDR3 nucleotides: TGTGCCACCCGGACTAGCGGGAGCTACGAGCAGTACTTC.